This T cell receptor beta chain is drawn from a study of early T cells in non-severe SARS-CoV-2 infection. Trimming stripped 0 bases from V and 3 bases from J, with 9 bases between. The CDR3 contains 14 residues. Germline assignment: CDR1 LGHNA and CDR2 YNFKEQ. This clonotype was seen a handful of times. The protocol attached unique molecular identifiers to individual cDNA molecules. TCRdb reprocessed the 5' RACE reads via MiXCR and lists one record per CDR3 protein. The table includes nearly 55,000 distinct CDR3 sequences, about 7.6% detected once. The clonotype was recovered from an adult who was a healthcare worker with PCR-confirmed SARS-CoV-2 infection or an uninfected control (not recorded which). The sequencing here drew on whole blood, taken at baseline. J is TRBJ2-7 and V is TRBV4-2, with a weak D call TRBD2 (5 bases). In DNA, the CDR3 is TGTGCCAGCAGCCAAGATTTCGGGATCTACGAGCAGTACTTC. Translation: CASSQDFGIYEQYF.